This TCR beta chain was sequenced for a study of blood T cell repertoires in COVID-19. Study-wide background: Sources were T cells, B-cell-depleted T cells, or PBMCs; the material itself was cDNA or gDNA.

The ends lost 5 bases at V and 3 bases at J; junction bases unmatched: 5. The CDR3 is 15 residues long. CDR1 LGHNA and CDR2 YNFKEQ come from the germline V gene. Repertoires were generated with immunoSEQ multiplex PCR, while TCRdb's copy carries only in-frame clones and drops some. The sample records tens of thousands of clones, approximately 80% being singletons. The chain employs TRBV4-2 and TRBJ1-4; 8 bases agree with TRBD1. The TCR was taken from a human donor in a cohort sampled during active COVID-19. The sample taken for sequencing was peripheral blood. The CDR3, as DNA: TGTGCCAGCAGCGAACGGACAGGGCCTAATGAAAAACTGTTTTTT. It encodes CASSERTGPNEKLFF.